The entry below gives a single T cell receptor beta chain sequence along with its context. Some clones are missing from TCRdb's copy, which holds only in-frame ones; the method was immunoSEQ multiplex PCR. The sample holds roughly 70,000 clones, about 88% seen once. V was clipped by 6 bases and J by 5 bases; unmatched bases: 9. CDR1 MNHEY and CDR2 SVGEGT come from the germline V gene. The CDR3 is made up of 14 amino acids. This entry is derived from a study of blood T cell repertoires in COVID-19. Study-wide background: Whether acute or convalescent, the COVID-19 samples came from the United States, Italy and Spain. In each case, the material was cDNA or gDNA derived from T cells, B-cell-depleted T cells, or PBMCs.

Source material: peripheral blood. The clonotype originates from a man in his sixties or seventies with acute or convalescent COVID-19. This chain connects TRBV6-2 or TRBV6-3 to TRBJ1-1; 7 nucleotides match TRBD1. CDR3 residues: CASSHRGIGTEAFF. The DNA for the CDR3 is TGTGCCAGCAGCCACAGGGGAATTGGGACTGAAGCTTTCTTT.